Listed here are 21 T cell receptor beta chains from one sample, sequenced in a study of T cells in Graves' hyperthyroidism and ophthalmopathy. There were TCR beta CDR3 regions amplified from RNA transcripts. Primed by the HTBI set, a first-round RT-PCR was run on the TCR CDR3. TCRdb reprocessed the multiplex PCR reads via MiXCR and lists one record per CDR3 protein. In the table there are around 300,000 distinct CDR3 sequences, 20% to 25% of which are singletons. The sequencing input was blood. Receptor source: a man aged 25 to 40 with Graves' ophthalmopathy.

As for this clonotype: At one end the junction does not follow the germline gene, possibly because of a read error. V is TRBV6-1 and J is TRBJ1-2, with a weak D call TRBD1 (6 bases). From germline, CDR1 is MNHNS and CDR2 SASEGT. This CDR3 contains 14 residues. The CDR3 region is CASTRMGGADGYTF. CDR3 DNA: TGCGCCAGCACCAGAATGGGGGGCGCGGATGGCTACACCTTC.

The chain is built from TRBV11-3 and TRBJ2-3, with 14 bases lining up with TRBD2. J gave up 7 bases and V 5 bases, and 8 bases lay outside the gene matches. CDR3 size: 16 residues. Germline V gives CDR1 SGHNT, CDR2 YENEEA. CDR3 in amino acids: CASSPRLAGGVNTQYF. The CDR3 nucleotides read TGTGCCAGCAGCCCGCGACTAGCGGGAGGGGTGAATACGCAGTATTTT.

This CDR3 reads CATMTSNEQFF. In nucleotides, the CDR3 is TGTGCCACCATGACCAGCAATGAGCAGTTCTTC. This chain links TRBV24-1 with TRBJ2-1; D gene ambiguous. Per the germline V gene, CDR1 is KGHDR and CDR2 is SFDVKD. V gave up 8 bases and J gave up 6 bases, with 7 bases separating them. This CDR3 spans 11 amino acids.

Concerning this clonotype: This may be a read error: a much more frequent sequence differs by one nucleotide. The chain employs TRBV5-1 and TRBJ1-2; D is unresolved. Germline V CDR1 and CDR2: SGHRS, YFSETQ. The V end was cut by 0 bases, the J end by 2 bases, with 8 bases between. The CDR3 is 14 amino acids. In nucleotides, the CDR3 is TGCGCCAGCAGCTTGGCCAGTACCAACTATGGCTACACCTTC. Translating it yields CASSLASTNYGYTF.

The V and J genes are TRBV28 and TRBJ1-4; TRBD1 aligns across 9 bases. This CDR3 region has 15 residues. The germline CDR1 and CDR2 sequences are MDHEN and SYDVKM. V trimming: 5 bases; J trimming: 8 bases; junction bases outside the gene matches: 9. The chain's CDR3 is CASSPFRQGGEKLFF. CDR3 nucleotide sequence: TGTGCCAGCAGTCCCTTCAGACAGGGGGGAGAAAAACTGTTTTTT.

Turning to this clonotype: With a much larger clone just one base away, this may be a read error. The CDR3 reads CASGLVRVQSVDTQYF. In DNA form, the CDR3 reads TGTGCCAGCGGCTTGGTACGAGTCCAATCGGTGGATACGCAGTATTTT. The chain is built from TRBV5-8 and TRBJ2-3; D gene unclear. The CDR3 extends over 16 amino acids. Germline lookup yields CDR1 SGHTS and CDR2 YDEGEE.

The chain carries TRBV5-5 and TRBJ2-2; tentatively, D is TRBD2 (6 bases). This CDR3 spans 19 amino acids. Germline-derived CDR1 and CDR2 are SGHKS and YYEKEE (reference sequence). Trimming cost V 3 bases and J 3 bases, with 24 bases left between them. CDR3 region: CASSSWGVSSGSYTGELFF. CDR3 coding DNA: TGTGCCAGCAGCTCTTGGGGGGTCTCCTCGGGGTCTTACACCGGGGAGCTGTTTTTT.

The chain couples TRBV4-1 to TRBJ2-3; 12 bases agree with TRBD2. In germline, CDR1 is MGHRA, CDR2 YSYEKL. The CDR3 spans 16 residues. The V segment lost 4 bases and the J segment 4 bases; nucleotides outside the gene matches: 6. The CDR3 nucleotides are TGCGCCAGCAGCCTTCGGACTAGCGGGAACGCAGATACGCAGTATTTT. Translated: CASSLRTSGNADTQYF.

The chain is built from TRBV20-1 and TRBJ2-1; 7 positions match TRBD2. This CDR3 contains 14 residues. Trimming took 0 bases from V and 6 from J; bases not matched to a gene: 5. Germline V gene sequence: CDR1 DFQATT, CDR2 SNEGSKA (reference sequence). In DNA, the CDR3 is TGCAGTGCTAGAGATCTGGGCGGGGGCAATGAGCAGTTCTTC. It encodes CSARDLGGGNEQFF.

This clonotype was counted a few times. The chain recombines TRBV2 with TRBJ1-4; the D is unclear. Deletions cut 4 bases from V and 1 base from J, with 10 bases between. Germline lookup yields CDR1 SNHLY and CDR2 FYNNEI. This CDR3 comprises 15 residues. In DNA form, the CDR3 reads TGTGCCAGCAGTGCCCCCAGGCTAACTAATGAAAAACTGTTTTTT. This sequence encodes CASSAPRLTNEKLFF.

This clonotype was recorded a few times. The chain carries TRBV4-1 and TRBJ1-1; D possibly corresponds to TRBD1 (5 bases). The CDR3 is made up of 15 amino acids. Trimming pared 1 base from V and 1 base from J, leaving 10 bases between. Germline CDR1 and CDR2: MGHRA and YSYEKL. The CDR3 DNA sequence: TGCGCCAGCAGCCAAGCAGGGTTCCCGAACACTGAAGCTTTCTTT. Encoded protein: CASSQAGFPNTEAFF.

This clonotype was detected only a few times. This CDR3 reads CASRRTSGYYTDTQYF. Here the CDR3 DNA reads TGTGCCAGCAGGAGGACTAGCGGGTATTACACAGATACGCAGTATTTT. The rearrangement uses TRBV2 and TRBJ2-3; 11 bases fit TRBD2. Germline assignment: CDR1 SNHLY and CDR2 FYNNEI. The CDR3 consists of 16 residues. V lost 6 bases, J lost 2 bases, and 7 bases stayed unmatched.

This clonotype has a handful of counts. The chain employs TRBV7-2 and TRBJ1-1, with D possibly being TRBD1 (5 bases). V was shortened by 5 bases and J by 7 bases, with 14 bases between the two germline ends. Per germline, CDR1 SGHTA and CDR2 FQGNSA. This CDR3 has 13 residues. CDR3 nucleotides: TGTGCCAGCAGCAACCGGGGGGGGGGTGAAGCTTTCTTT. Residues: CASSNRGGGEAFF.

This clonotype appeared a few times. This chain joins TRBV4-2 and TRBJ2-5; 8 bases align to TRBD1. Trimming cost V 0 bases and J 5 bases; bases outside gene matches: 11. Germline lookup yields CDR1 LGHNA and CDR2 YNFKEQ. The CDR3 length is 17 residues. CDR3 loop: CASSQDSGAGGTETQYF. The CDR3 bases are TGTGCCAGCAGCCAAGATTCTGGCGCAGGGGGCACGGAGACCCAGTACTTC.

The V and J genes are TRBV10-2 and TRBJ2-1; D possibly matches TRBD1 or TRBD2 (5 bases each). The CDR3 totals 13 residues. Looked up from germline, CDR1 is WSHSY and CDR2 is SAAADI. The ends were cut back, 4 bases at V and 5 bases at J, with 9 bases in the middle. The CDR3 region has the DNA TGCGCCAGCAGTGCGGGACCGAACAATGAGCAGTTCTTC. It codes for CASSAGPNNEQFF.

This clonotype was seen ten or more times. The V gene is TRBV6-1, the J gene TRBJ2-1; 7 positions match TRBD2. In germline, CDR1 is MNHNS, CDR2 SASEGT. This CDR3 comprises 14 residues. After removal of 6 bases from V and 9 bases from J, the junction contained 11 bases not matched to a gene. CDR3 coding DNA: TGTGCCAGCAGACGGGCATCACGCGGGGGTGAGCAGTTCTTC. It translates to CASRRASRGGEQFF.

The V and J genes are TRBV6-2 or TRBV6-3 and TRBJ2-3; possibly TRBD1 or TRBD2 for D (5 bases each). With 6 bases removed from V and 0 bases from J, the gap between germline ends came to 13 bases. CDR3 length: 15 residues. CDR1 is MNHEY, CDR2 SVGEGT, per germline. DNA for the CDR3: TGTGCCAGCAGGCCCTGGGACGTGAGCACAGATACGCAGTATTTT. Amino acids: CASRPWDVSTDTQYF.

This chain uses TRBV30 with TRBJ2-7; D is possibly TRBD1 or TRBD2 (5 bases each). The CDR3 loop spans 13 amino acids. V gave up 3 bases and J gave up 3 bases, with 12 bases separating them. Germline V gives CDR1 GTSNPN, CDR2 SVGIG (reference sequence). CDR3 DNA: TGTGCCTGGAGGCAAGGGACCTACTACGAGCAGTACTTC. Residues: CAWRQGTYYEQYF.

The chain combines TRBV2 with TRBJ2-5, with D possibly matching TRBD1 (6 bases). This CDR3 region has 12 residues. Looked up from germline, CDR1 is SNHLY and CDR2 is FYNNEI. With 7 bases removed from V and 12 bases from J, the gap between germline ends came to 18 bases. CDR3 bases: TGTGCCAGCACCCACAGGCCGGACAGAAAGTACTTC. Translated, it gives CASTHRPDRKYF.

As concerns this clonotype: A much larger clonotype is one base distant, so this may be a read error. The chain is built from TRBV30 and TRBJ2-7; 10 nucleotides line up with TRBD2. V shed 2 bases, J shed 7 bases, and the junction held 11 bases outside the gene matches. This CDR3 is built from 15 residues. The germline V gene encodes CDR1 GTSNPN and CDR2 SVGIG (reference sequence). Here the CDR3 DNA reads TGTGCCTGGAGTCTAGCGGGAGATTTACGGAATGAGCAGTACTTC. This codes for CAWSLAGDLRNEQYF.

As regards this clonotype: With a much larger clone just one base away, this may be a read error. This chain links TRBV3-1 with TRBJ2-3; unclear D gene. This CDR3 contains 16 residues. Germline V CDR1 and CDR2: LGHDT, YNNKEL (reference sequence). CDR3 residues: CAGSQGLRLGTDTQYF. CDR3 coding DNA: TGTGCCGGCAGCCAAGGATTGCGGTTGGGCACAGATACGCAGTATTTT.